This T cell receptor (beta chain) was obtained from a study of blood T cell repertoires in COVID-19. Whole-study context: COVID-19 samples from acute and convalescent phases originated in the United States, Italy and Spain. Sources were T cells, B-cell-depleted T cells, or PBMCs; the material itself was cDNA or gDNA.

Original data processing: How many nucleated cells were present was estimated from reference gene primer amplification. The method was immunoSEQ multiplex PCR; TCRdb's version includes in-frame clones alone and lacks a portion of them. Clonal size and the V and J genes are those of that table, whereas D and trimming came from the DNA. The sample has about 180,000 clones; 70% to 90% are singletons. The CDR3 is 17 residues long. The V gene end was trimmed by 3 bases and the J gene end by 2 bases; junction bases not matched to a gene: 10. Germline CDR1 and CDR2: MNHNS and SASEGT. This chain connects TRBV6-1 to TRBJ2-1; TRBD2 matches 7 bases. The specimen sequenced was peripheral blood. This clonotype was obtained from a human donor with active or convalescent COVID-19. The donor label of this sample is uncertain. The CDR3 bases are TGTGCCAGCAGTGATTTAGTTATGGGGGGGGCCTACAATGAGCAGTTCTTC. This translates into CASSDLVMGGAYNEQFF.